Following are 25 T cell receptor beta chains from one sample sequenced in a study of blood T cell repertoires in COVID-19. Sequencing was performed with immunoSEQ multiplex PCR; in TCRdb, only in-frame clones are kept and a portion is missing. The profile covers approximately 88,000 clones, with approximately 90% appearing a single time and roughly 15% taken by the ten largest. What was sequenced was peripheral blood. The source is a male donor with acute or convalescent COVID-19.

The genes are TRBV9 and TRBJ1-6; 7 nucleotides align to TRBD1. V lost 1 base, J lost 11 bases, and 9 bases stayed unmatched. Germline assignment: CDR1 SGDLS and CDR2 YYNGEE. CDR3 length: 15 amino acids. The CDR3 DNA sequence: TGTGCCAGCAGCGTACTCCCGACAGGGTCTACACCCCTCCACTTT. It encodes CASSVLPTGSTPLHF. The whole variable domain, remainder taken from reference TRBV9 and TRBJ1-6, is DSGVTQTPKHLITATGQRVTLRCSPRSGDLSVYWYQQSLDQGLQFLIQYYNGEERAKGNILERFSAQQFPDLHSELNLSSLELGDSALYFCASSVLPTGSTPLHFGNGTRLTVT.

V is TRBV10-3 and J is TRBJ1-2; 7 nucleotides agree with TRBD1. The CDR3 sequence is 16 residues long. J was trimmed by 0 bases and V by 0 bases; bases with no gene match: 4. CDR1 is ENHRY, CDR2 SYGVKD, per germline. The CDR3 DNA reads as TGTGCCATCAGTGAGTCGCAGGGACAGACTAACTATGGCTACACCTTC. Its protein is CAISESQGQTNYGYTF.

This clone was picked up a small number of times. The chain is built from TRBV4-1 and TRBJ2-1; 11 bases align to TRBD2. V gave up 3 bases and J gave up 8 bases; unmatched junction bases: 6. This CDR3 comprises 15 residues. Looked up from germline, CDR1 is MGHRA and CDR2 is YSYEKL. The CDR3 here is CASSQLAGGFDEQFF. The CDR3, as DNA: TGCGCCAGCAGCCAGTTAGCGGGGGGGTTTGATGAGCAGTTCTTC.

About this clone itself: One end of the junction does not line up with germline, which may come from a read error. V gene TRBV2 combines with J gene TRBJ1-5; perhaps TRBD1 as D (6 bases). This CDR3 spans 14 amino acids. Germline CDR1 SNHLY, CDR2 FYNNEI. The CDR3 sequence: CASREGTPNQPQHF. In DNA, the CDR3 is TGTGCCAGCAGGGAAGGGACACCGAATCAGCCCCAGCATTTT.

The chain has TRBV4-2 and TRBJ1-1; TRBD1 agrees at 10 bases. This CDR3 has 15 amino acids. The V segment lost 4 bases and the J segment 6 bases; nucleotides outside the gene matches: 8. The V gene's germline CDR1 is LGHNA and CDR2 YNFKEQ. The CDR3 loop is CASSRIPGQGSEAFF. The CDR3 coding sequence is TGTGCCAGCAGCCGCATCCCGGGACAGGGGTCTGAAGCTTTCTTT.

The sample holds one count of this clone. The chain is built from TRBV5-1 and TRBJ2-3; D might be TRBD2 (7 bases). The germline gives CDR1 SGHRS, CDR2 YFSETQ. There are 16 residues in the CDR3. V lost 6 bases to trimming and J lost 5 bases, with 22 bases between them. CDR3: CASNTRSGGGGDTQYF. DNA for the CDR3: TGCGCCAGCAACACCCGGTCTGGGGGAGGGGGAGATACGCAGTATTTT.

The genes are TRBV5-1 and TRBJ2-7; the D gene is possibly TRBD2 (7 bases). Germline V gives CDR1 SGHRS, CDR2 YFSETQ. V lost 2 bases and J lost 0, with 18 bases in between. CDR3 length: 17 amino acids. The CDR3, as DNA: TGCGCCAGCAGCTTAACTGGGGAGGGGGTTACCTCCTACGAGCAGTACTTC. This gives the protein CASSLTGEGVTSYEQYF.

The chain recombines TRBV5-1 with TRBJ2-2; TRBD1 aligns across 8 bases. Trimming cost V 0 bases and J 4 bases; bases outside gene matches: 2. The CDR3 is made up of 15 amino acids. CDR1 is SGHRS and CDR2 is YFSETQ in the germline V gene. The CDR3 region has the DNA TGCGCCAGCAGCTTGGGAACAGGGGGCACCGGGGAGCTGTTTTTT. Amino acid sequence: CASSLGTGGTGELFF. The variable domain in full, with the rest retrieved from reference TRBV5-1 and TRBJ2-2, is KAGVTQTPRYLIKTRGQQVTLSCSPISGHRSVSWYQQTPGQGLQFLFEYFSETQRNKGNFPGRFSGRQFSNSRSEMNVSTLELGDSALYLCASSLGTGGTGELFFGEGSRLTVL.

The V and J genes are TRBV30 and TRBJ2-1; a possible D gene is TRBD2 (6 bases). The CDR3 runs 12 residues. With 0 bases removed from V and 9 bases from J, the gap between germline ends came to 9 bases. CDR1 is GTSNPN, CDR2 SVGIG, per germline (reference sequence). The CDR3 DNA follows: TGTGCCTGGAGTGTGGGGAGGACTGAGCAGTTCTTC. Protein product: CAWSVGRTEQFF.

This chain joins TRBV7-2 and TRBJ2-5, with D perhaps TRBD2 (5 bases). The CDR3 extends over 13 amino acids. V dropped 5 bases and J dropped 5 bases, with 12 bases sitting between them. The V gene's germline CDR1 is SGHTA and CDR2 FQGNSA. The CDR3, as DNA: TGTGCCAGCAGCCCACTAGTCGGGGAGACCCAGTACTTC. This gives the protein CASSPLVGETQYF.

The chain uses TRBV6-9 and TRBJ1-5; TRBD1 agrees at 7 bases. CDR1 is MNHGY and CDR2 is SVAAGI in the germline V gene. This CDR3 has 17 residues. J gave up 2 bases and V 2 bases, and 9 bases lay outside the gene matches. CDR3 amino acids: CASSYPQGMGRNQPQHF. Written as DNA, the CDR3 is TGTGCCAGCAGTTATCCACAGGGGATGGGTCGCAATCAGCCCCAGCATTTT.

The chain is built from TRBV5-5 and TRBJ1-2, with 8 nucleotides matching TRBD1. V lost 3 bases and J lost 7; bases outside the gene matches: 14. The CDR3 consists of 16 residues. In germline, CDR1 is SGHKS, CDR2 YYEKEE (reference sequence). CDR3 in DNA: TGTGCCAGCAGCTCTTTGGACAGGGCGAGGTTGGGTGGCTACACCTTC. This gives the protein CASSSLDRARLGGYTF. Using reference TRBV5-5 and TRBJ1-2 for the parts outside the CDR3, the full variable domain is DAGVTQSPTHLIKTRGQQVTLRCSPISGHKSVSWYQQVLGQGPQFIFQYYEKEERGRGNFPDRFSARQFPNYSSELNVNALLLGDSALYLCASSSLDRARLGGYTFGSGTRLTVV.

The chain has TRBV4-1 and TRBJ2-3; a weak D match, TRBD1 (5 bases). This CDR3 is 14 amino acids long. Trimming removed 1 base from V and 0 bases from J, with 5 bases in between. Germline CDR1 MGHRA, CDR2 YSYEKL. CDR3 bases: TGCGCCAGCAGCCAAGGGACAAGCACAGATACGCAGTATTTT. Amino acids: CASSQGTSTDTQYF.

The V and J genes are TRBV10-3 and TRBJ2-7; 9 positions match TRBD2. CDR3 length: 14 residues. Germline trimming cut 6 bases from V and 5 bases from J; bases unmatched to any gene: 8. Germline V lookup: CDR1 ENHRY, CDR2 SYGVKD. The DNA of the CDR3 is TGTGCCATCAGGGCCGGCGGGGGGGTCCACGAGCAGTACTTC. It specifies CAIRAGGGVHEQYF.

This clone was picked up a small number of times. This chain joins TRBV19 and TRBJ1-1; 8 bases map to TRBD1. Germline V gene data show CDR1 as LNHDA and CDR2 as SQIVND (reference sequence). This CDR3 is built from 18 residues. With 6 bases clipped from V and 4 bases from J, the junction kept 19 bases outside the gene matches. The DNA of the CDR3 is TGTGCCAGTAGACGTACCGGGACAGGTGGCCTAACCGGCACTGAAGCTTTCTTT. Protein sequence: CASRRTGTGGLTGTEAFF.

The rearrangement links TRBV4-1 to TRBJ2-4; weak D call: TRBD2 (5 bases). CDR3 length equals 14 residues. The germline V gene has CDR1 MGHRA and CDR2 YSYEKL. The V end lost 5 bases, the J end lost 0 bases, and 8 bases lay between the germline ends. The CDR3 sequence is CASSRELAKNIQYF. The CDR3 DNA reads TGCGCCAGCAGCAGGGAGTTAGCCAAAAACATTCAGTACTTC.

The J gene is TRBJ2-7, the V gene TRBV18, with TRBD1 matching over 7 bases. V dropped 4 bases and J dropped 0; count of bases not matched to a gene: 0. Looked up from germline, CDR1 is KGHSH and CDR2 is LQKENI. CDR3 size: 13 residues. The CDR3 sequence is CASSRDSSYEQYF. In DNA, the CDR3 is TGTGCCAGCTCACGGGACAGCTCCTACGAGCAGTACTTC.

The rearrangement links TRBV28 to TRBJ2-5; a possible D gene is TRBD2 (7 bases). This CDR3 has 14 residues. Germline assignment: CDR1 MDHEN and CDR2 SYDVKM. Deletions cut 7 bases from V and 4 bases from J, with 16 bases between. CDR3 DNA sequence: TGTGCCAGCATTAAGGGGGGGCCGGGAGAGACCCAGTACTTC. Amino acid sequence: CASIKGGPGETQYF.

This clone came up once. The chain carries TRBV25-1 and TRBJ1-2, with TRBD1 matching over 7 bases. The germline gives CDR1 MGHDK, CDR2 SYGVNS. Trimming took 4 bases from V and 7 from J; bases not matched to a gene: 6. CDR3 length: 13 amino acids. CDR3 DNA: TGTGCCAGCAGTGGACAGGGTCGGGGTGGCTACACCTTC. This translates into CASSGQGRGGYTF.

The CDR3 DNA follows: TGCGCCAGCAGCATTGGACAGGGGGGAACTAATGAAAAACTGTTTTTT. It specifies CASSIGQGGTNEKLFF. V usage is TRBV5-1 and J usage is TRBJ1-4; TRBD1 agrees at 10 bases. Unmatched junction bases numbered 4, after V lost 4 bases and J lost 1 base. The germline gives CDR1 SGHRS, CDR2 YFSETQ. The CDR3 contains 16 residues.

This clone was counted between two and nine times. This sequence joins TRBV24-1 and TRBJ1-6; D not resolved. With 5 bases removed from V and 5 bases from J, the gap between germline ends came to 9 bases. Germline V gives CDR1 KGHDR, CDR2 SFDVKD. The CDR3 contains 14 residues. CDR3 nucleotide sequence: TGTGCCACCAGTGGATCGGTAGATAATTCACCCCTCCACTTT. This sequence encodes CATSGSVDNSPLHF.

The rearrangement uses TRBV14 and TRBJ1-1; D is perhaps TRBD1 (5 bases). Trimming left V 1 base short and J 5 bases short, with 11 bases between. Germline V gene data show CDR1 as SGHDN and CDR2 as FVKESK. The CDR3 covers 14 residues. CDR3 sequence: CASSQVYGGTEAFF. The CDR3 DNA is TGTGCCAGCAGCCAAGTATACGGGGGGACTGAAGCTTTCTTT. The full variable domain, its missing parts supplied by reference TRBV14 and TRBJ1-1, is EAGVTQFPSHSVIEKGQTVTLRCDPISGHDNLYWYRRVMGKEIKFLLHFVKESKQDESGMPNNRFLAERTGGTYSTLKVQPAELEDSGVYFCASSQVYGGTEAFFGQGTRLTVV.

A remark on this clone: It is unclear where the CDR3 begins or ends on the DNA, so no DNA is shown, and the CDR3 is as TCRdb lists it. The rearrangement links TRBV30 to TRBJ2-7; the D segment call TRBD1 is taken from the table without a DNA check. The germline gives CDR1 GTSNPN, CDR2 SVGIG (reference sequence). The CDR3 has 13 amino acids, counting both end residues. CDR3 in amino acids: CAWSVGSGTGSDF.

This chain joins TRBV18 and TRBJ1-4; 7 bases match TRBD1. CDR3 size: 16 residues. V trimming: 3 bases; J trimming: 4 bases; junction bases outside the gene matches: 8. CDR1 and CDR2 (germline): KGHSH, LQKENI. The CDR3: CASSPVGTVNNEKLFF. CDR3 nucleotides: TGTGCCAGCTCACCGGTGGGGACAGTCAATAATGAAAAACTGTTTTTT.

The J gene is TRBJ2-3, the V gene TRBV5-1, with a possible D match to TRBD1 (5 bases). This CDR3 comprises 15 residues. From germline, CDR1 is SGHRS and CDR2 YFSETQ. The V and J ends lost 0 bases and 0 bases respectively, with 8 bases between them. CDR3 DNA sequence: TGCGCCAGCAGCTTGGGCTCAGGGAGCACAGATACGCAGTATTTT. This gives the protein CASSLGSGSTDTQYF.